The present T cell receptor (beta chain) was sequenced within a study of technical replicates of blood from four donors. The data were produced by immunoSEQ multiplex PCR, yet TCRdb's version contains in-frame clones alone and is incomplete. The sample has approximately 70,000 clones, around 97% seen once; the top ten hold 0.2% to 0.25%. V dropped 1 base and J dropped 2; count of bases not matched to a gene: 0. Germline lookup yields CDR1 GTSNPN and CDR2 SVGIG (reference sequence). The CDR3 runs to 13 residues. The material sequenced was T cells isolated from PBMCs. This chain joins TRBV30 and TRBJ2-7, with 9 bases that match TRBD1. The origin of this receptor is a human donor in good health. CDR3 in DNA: TGTGCCTGGAGTGGGACAGGGGCCTACGAGCAGTACTTC. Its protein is CAWSGTGAYEQYF. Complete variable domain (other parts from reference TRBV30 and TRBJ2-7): SQTIHQWPATLVQPVGSPLSLECTVEGTSNPNLYWYRQAAGRGLQLLFYSVGIGQISSEVPQNLSASRPQDRQFILSSKKLLLSDSGFYLCAWSGTGAYEQYFGPGTRLTVT.